This T cell receptor beta chain stems from a study of shared clonotypes between healthy human individuals. Each unsorted sample relied on approximately 94 million PBMCs as its source of genomic DNA. Trimming at V came to 2 bases and at J to 1 base, leaving 4 bases not matched to a gene. The CDR3 runs 16 residues. The germline CDR1 and CDR2 sequences are SGHVS and FQNEAQ. This clone was found once. Unsorted PBMC DNA went through sequencing on ten immunoSEQ deep assay plates. The table came from immunoSEQ multiplex PCR; TCRdb's copy has only in-frame clones and leaves some out. In the table there are about half a million clones, 70% to 80% of which are singletons.

Source material: PBMCs. This TCR was recovered from a woman aged 40 to 50 in good health. Some clones in this sample may be carry-over from other donors' samples. The chain joins TRBV7-8 to TRBJ2-2; TRBD1 matches at 7 bases. The DNA for the CDR3 is TGTGCCAGCAGCTTAACGAGGACAGGGAACACCGGGGAGCTGTTTTTT. Amino acids: CASSLTRTGNTGELFF.